This T cell receptor (beta chain) was obtained from a study of human T cells and chemical hapten exposure. Study-level background: Patch tests put 0.01% DPC on the upper back, and the results were checked at 6 days.

Findings of the study overall: Sensitizing to DPC left TCRs with a frequency above 1 in 1000 unaltered.

A few counts support this clonotype. The antigen is undetermined. Time point here: pre-sensitization, week 0. Treatment reported: therapeutic diphenylcyclopropenone sensitization with weekly scalp DPC. Whole blood that had not been fractionated was the source of extracted total RNA. Sample donors consisted of patients with alopecia, aged 18 to 70 years, who were suitable for DPC. TCRdb ran MiXCR on the RACE reads and lists one entry per CDR3 protein. The repertoire has tens of thousands of distinct CDR3 sequences, 9.6% of them found once; the top ten carry approximately 9.5%. This sequence was found in a woman in her twenties or thirties with alopecia areata. Some clones in this sample may be carry-over from other donors' samples. The sequenced sample was whole blood, obtained in connection with sensitization to the hapten diphenylcyclopropenone (DPC).

CDR3 protein: CASSTPQRGSYEQYF. As DNA, the CDR3 is TGTGCCAGCAGCACCCCGCAGAGGGGCTCCTACGAGCAGTACTTC. This chain joins TRBV7-9 and TRBJ2-7; the D call may be TRBD1 or TRBD2 (5 bases each). This CDR3 is 15 amino acids long. V dropped 5 bases and J dropped 0 bases, with 14 bases sitting between them. Per germline, CDR1 SEHNR and CDR2 FQNEAQ (reference sequence). The full variable domain, completed using reference TRBV7-9 and TRBJ2-7, is DTGVSQNPRHKITKRGQNVTFRCDPISEHNRLYWYRQTLGQGPEFLTYFQNEAQLEKSRLLSDRFSAERPKGSFSTLEIQRTEQGDSAMYLCASSTPQRGSYEQYFGPGTRLTVT.